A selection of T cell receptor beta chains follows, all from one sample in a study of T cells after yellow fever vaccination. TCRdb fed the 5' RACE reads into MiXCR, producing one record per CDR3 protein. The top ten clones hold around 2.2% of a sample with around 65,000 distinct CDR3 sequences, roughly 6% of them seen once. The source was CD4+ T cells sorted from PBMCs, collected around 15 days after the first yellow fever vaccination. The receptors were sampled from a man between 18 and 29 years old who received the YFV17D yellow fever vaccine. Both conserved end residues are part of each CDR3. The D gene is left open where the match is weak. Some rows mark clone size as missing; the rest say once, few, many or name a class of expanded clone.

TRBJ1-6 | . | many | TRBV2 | CASSKDNSPLHF | TGTGCCAGCAGTAAGGATAATTCACCCCTCCACTTT
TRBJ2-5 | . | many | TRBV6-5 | CASSTRGETQYF | TGTGCCAGCAGCACTCGGGGGGAGACCCAGTACTTC
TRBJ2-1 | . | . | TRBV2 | CASRGLDSYNEQFF | TGTGCCAGCAGGGGTTTGGACTCCTACAATGAGCAGTTCTTC
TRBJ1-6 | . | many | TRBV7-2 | CASSRSGVSPLHF | TGTGCCAGCAGCCGATCTGGGGTTTCACCCCTCCACTTT
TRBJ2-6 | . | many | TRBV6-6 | CASDSSGANVLTF | TGTGCCAGTGACAGCTCTGGGGCCAACGTCCTGACTTTC
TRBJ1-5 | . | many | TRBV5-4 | CASSLRSGKEQPQHF | TGTGCCAGCAGCTTAAGGTCCGGGAAGGAGCAGCCCCAGCATTTT
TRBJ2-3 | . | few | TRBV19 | CASRGRATDTQYF | TGTGCCAGTAGGGGCAGGGCCACAGATACGCAGTATTTT
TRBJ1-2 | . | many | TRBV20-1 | CSASGVYGYTF | TGCAGTGCTAGCGGGGTGTATGGCTACACCTTC
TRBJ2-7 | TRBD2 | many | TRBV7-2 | CASSFTGTSGSSYEQYF | TGTGCCAGCAGCTTCACCGGGACTAGCGGATCCTCCTACGAGCAGTACTTC
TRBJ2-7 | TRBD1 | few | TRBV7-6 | CASSLTDRGFNEQYF | TGTGCCAGCAGCTTGACGGACAGGGGTTTTAACGAGCAGTACTTC
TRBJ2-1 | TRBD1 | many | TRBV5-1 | CASGTEAYNEQFF | TGCGCCAGCGGGACAGAGGCTTACAATGAGCAGTTCTTC
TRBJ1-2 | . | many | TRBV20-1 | CSASKGFEYGYTF | TGCAGTGCTAGTAAAGGGTTCGAATATGGCTACACCTTC
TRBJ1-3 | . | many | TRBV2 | CASSELADTIYF | TGTGCCAGCAGTGAGTTGGCCGACACCATATATTTT
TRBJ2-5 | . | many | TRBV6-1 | CASSPLLGARGLRETQYF | TGTGCCAGCAGCCCTTTATTAGGGGCAAGGGGTCTGAGAGAGACCCAGTACTTC
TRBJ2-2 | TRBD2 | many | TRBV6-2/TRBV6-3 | CASSYSGTSGGWNTGELFF | TGTGCCAGCAGTTACTCCGGGACTAGCGGGGGATGGAACACCGGGGAGCTGTTTTTT
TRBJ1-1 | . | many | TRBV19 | CASTTGANTEAFF | TGTGCCAGTACCACGGGGGCGAACACTGAAGCTTTCTTT